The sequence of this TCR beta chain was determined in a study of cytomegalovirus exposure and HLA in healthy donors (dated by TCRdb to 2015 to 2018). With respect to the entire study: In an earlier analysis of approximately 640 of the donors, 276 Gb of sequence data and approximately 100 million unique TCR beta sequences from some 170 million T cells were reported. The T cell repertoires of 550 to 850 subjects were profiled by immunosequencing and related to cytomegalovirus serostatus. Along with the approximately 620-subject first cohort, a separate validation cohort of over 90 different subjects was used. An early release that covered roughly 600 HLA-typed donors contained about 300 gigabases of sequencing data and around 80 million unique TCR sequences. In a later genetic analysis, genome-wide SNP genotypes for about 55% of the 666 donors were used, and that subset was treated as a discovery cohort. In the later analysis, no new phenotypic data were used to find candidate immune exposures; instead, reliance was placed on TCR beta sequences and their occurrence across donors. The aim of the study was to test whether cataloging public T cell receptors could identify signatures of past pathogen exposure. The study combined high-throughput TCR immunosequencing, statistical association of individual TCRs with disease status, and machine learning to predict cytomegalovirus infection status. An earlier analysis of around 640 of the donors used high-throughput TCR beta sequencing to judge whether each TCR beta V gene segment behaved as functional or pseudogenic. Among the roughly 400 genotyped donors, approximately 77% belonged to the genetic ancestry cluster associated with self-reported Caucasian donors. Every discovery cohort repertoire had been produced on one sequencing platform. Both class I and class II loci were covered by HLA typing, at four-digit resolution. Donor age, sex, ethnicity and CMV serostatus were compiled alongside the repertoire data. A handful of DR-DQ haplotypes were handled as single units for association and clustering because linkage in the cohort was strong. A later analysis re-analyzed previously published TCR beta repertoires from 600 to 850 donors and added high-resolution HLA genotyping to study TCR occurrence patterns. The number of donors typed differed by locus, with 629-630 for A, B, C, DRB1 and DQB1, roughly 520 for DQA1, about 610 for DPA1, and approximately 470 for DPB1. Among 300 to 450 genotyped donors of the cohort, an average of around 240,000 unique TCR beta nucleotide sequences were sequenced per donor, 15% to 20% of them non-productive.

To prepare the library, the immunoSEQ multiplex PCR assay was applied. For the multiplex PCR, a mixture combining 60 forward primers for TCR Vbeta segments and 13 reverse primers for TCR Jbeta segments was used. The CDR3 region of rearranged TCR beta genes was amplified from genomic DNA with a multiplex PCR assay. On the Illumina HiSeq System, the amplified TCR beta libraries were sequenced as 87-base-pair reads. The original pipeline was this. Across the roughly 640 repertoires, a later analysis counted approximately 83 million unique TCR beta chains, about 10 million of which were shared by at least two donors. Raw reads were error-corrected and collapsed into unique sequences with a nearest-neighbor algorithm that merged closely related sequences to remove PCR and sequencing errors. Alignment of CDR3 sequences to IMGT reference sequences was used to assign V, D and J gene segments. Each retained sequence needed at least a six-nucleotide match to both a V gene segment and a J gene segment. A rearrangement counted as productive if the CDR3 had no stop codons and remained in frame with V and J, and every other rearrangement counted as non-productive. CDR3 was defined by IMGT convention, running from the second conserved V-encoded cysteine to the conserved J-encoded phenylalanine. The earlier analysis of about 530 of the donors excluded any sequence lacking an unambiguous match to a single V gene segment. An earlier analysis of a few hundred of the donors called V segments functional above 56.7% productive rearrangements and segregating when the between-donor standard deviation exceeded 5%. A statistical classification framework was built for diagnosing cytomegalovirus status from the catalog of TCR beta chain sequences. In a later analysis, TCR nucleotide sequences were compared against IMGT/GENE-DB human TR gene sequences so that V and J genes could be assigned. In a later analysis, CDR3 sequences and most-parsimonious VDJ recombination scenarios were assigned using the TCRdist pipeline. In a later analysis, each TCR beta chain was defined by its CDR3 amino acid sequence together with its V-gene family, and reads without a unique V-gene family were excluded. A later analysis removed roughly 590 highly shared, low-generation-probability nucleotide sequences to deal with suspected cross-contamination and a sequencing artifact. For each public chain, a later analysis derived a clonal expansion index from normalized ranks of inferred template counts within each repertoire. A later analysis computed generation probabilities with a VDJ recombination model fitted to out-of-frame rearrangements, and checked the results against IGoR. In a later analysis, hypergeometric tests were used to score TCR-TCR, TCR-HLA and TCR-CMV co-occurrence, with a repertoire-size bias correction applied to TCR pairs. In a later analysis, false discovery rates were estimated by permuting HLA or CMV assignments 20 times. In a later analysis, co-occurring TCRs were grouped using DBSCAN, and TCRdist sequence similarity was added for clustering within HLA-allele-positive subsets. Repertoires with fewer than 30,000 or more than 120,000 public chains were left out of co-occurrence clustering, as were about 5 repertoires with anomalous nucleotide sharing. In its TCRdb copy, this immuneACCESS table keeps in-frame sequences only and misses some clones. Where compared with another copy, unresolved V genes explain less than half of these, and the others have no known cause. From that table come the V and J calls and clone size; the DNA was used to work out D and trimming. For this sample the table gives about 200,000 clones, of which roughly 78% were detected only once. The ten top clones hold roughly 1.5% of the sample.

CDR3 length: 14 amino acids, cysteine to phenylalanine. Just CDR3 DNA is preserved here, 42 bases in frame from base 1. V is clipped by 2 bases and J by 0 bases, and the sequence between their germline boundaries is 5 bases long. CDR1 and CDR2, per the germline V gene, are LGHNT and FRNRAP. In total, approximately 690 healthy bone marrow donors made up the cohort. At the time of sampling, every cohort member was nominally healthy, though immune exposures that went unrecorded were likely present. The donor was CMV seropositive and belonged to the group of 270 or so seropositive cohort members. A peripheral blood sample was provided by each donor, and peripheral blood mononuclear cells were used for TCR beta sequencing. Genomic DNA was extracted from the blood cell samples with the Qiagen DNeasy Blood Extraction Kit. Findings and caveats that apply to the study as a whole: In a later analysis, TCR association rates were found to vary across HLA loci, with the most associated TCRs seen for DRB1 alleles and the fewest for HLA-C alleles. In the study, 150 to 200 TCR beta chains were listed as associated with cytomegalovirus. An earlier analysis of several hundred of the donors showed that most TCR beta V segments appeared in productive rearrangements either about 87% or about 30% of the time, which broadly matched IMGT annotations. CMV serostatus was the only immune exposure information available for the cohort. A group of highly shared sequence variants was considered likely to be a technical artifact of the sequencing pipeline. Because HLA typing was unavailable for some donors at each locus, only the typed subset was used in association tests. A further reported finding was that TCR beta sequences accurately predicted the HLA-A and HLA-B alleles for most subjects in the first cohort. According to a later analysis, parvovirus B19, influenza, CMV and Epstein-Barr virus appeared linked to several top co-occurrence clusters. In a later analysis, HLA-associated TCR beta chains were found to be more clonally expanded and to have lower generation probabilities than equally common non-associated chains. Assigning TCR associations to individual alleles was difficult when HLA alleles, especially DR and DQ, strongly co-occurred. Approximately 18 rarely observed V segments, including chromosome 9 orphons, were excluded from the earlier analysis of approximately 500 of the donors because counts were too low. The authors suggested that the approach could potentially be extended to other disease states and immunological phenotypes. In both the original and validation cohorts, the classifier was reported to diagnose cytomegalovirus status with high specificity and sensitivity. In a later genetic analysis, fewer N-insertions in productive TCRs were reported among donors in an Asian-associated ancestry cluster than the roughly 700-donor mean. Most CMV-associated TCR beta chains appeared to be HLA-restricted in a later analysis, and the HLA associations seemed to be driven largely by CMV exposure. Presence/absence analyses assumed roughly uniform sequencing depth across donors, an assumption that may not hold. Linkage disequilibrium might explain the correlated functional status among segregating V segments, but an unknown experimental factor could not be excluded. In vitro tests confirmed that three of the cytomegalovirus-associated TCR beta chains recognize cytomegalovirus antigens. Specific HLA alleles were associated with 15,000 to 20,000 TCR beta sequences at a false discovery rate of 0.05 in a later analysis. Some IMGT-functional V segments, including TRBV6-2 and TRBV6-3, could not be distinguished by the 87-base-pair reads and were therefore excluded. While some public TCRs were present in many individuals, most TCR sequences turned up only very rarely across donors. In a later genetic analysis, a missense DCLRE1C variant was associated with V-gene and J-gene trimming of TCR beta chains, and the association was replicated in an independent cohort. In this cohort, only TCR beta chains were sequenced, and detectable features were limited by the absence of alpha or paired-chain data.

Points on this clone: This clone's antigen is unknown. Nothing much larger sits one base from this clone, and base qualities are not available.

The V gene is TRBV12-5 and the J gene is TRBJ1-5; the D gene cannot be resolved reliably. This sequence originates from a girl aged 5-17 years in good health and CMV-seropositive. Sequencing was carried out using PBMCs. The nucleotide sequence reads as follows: TGTGCTAGTGGTTTGATTAATAGCAATCAGCCCCAGCATTTT. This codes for CASGLINSNQPQHF.